Below are 14 T cell receptor beta chains sequenced from a single sample in a study of cytomegalovirus exposure and HLA in healthy donors. The PCR had 60 Vbeta and 13 Jbeta primers. Here immunoSEQ multiplex PCR was the method, and the copy in TCRdb shows in-frame clones only, minus some. The repertoire holds some 150,000 clones, with 81% as singletons. Sequenced sample: PBMCs. The source is a woman in her 50s in good health and CMV-seronegative.

J is TRBJ2-7 and V is TRBV28; 7 bases line up with TRBD1. The CDR3 spans 15 residues. Germline V lookup: CDR1 MDHEN, CDR2 SYDVKM. V shed 3 bases and J 2 bases; nucleotides not matched to a gene: 7. CDR3 nucleotides: TGTGCCAGCAGTTTTAGGGGGCGCCCCGCCTACGAGCAGTACTTC. Amino acids: CASSFRGRPAYEQYF.

The rearrangement joins TRBV28 to TRBJ2-7; D ambiguous. CDR1 is MDHEN and CDR2 is SYDVKM in the germline V gene. CDR3 length equals 13 residues. Trimming cost V 3 bases and J 1 base, with 7 bases left between them. CDR3 sequence reads: CASSFSNSYEQYF. The DNA for the CDR3 is TGTGCCAGCAGTTTCAGTAATTCCTACGAGCAGTACTTC.

V is TRBV19 and J is TRBJ2-5; D is uncertain. The CDR3 runs to 13 residues. The V end lost 6 bases, the J end lost 7 bases, and 15 bases lay between the germline ends. Per germline, CDR1 LNHDA and CDR2 SQIVND (reference sequence). The CDR3: CASSPTPVGTQYF. The CDR3 DNA is TGTGCCAGTAGCCCTACCCCCGTTGGGACCCAGTACTTC.

This clone was detected a few times. This rearrangement joins TRBV19 to TRBJ2-5; a weak D match, TRBD1 (6 bases). CDR3 length: 13 residues. V was cut by 7 bases and J by 4 bases, with 13 bases left in between. Germline loops: CDR1 LNHDA, CDR2 SQIVND (reference sequence). CDR3 loop: CASIEEGGETQYF. CDR3 DNA: TGTGCCAGTATCGAAGAAGGGGGAGAGACCCAGTACTTC.

This clone was seen just once. The chain links TRBV11-3 to TRBJ2-3; perhaps TRBD2 as D (5 bases). Germline assignment: CDR1 SGHNT and CDR2 YENEEA. The CDR3 contains 13 residues. Trimming cost V 0 bases and J 4 bases, with 5 bases left between them. This chain's CDR3 is CASSLERADTQYF. The CDR3, as DNA: TGTGCCAGCAGCTTAGAGAGGGCAGATACGCAGTATTTT.

This clone was observed a single time. The chain employs TRBV9 and TRBJ2-7; D perhaps matches TRBD1 (5 bases). CDR3 length: 14 residues. Germline V gene sequence: CDR1 SGDLS, CDR2 YYNGEE. V was clipped by 3 bases and J by 6 bases, with 16 bases between them. CDR3 residues: CASSASLTGAEQYF. CDR3 bases: TGTGCCAGCAGCGCCTCATTAACTGGGGCCGAGCAGTACTTC.

The chain recombines TRBV18 with TRBJ2-5; possibly TRBD2 for D (5 bases). The CDR3 covers 17 residues. Germline V CDR1 and CDR2: KGHSH, LQKENI. Trimming pared 2 bases from V and 4 bases from J, leaving 20 bases between. The DNA for the CDR3 is TGTGCCAGCTCACCAGGGAAAAGCGGCTCCGTTGGAGAGACCCAGTACTTC. Its translation: CASSPGKSGSVGETQYF.

On this clone: The sample carries other DNA sequences with the same CDR3. The rearrangement joins TRBV10-3 to TRBJ2-5, with TRBD1 matching 7 bases. Germline V gene lookup returns CDR1 ENHRY and CDR2 SYGVKD. The CDR3 spans 14 residues. Losses at the gene ends were 4 bases for V and 4 bases for J; bases not matched to a gene: 6. The CDR3 DNA reads TGTGCCATCAGTGGCCAGACAGGGAGAGAGACCCAGTACTTC. Its protein product is CAISGQTGRETQYF.

The J gene is TRBJ1-1, the V gene TRBV28, with D possibly matching TRBD1 (5 bases). V was trimmed by 4 bases and J by 3 bases, leaving 15 bases between them. CDR3 size: 15 residues. The germline V gene encodes CDR1 MDHEN and CDR2 SYDVKM. The CDR3 sequence: CASSSAWGGDTEAFF. CDR3 DNA sequence: TGTGCCAGCAGTTCCGCCTGGGGGGGGGACACTGAAGCTTTCTTT.

In this sample, this clone turned up once. The rearrangement uses TRBV6-5 and TRBJ2-1; TRBD1 is a possible D gene (5 bases). There are 14 residues in the CDR3. From germline, CDR1 is MNHEY and CDR2 SVGAGI. Trimming took 0 bases from V and 7 from J, leaving 10 bases between them. The CDR3: CASSYSRVLNEQFF. Here the CDR3 DNA reads TGTGCCAGCAGTTACTCCAGGGTGTTGAATGAGCAGTTCTTC.

The chain employs TRBV30 and TRBJ1-4; D is unclear. V was trimmed by 2 bases and J by 4 bases, leaving 8 bases between them. The CDR3 extends over 13 amino acids. Germline V gives CDR1 GTSNPN, CDR2 SVGIG (reference sequence). The CDR3 reads CAWSPRVNEKLFF. CDR3 DNA: TGTGCCTGGAGTCCCCGGGTTAATGAAAAACTGTTTTTT. Complete variable domain (other parts from reference TRBV30 and TRBJ1-4): SQTIHQWPATLVQPVGSPLSLECTVEGTSNPNLYWYRQAAGRGLQLLFYSVGIGQISSEVPQNLSASRPQDRQFILSSKKLLLSDSGFYLCAWSPRVNEKLFFGSGTQLSVL.

Note on this clone: The conserved phenylalanine or tryptophan is not found at the CDR3 terminus, so this likely reflects a read error. The chain links TRBV5-6 to TRBJ1-1; 7 bases are shared with TRBD1. The CDR3 contains 14 residues. Trimming took 0 bases from V and 5 from J; bases not matched to a gene: 4. Per the germline V gene, CDR1 is SGHDT and CDR2 is YYEEEE. The CDR3 here is CASSLALQGTEAFL. The CDR3 nucleotides are TGTGCCAGCAGCTTGGCCTTACAGGGGACTGAAGCTTTCCTT.

This clone was observed a single time. The genes are TRBV5-4 and TRBJ2-7, with no clear D. With 0 bases removed from V and 2 bases from J, the gap between germline ends came to 9 bases. The CDR3 extends over 14 amino acids. Germline CDR1 and CDR2: SGHNT and YYREEE (reference sequence). In DNA, the CDR3 is TGTGCCAGCAGCTTGGAAAGCCGTACCTACGAGCAGTACTTC. It encodes CASSLESRTYEQYF.

The rearrangement uses TRBV11-2 and TRBJ2-7; maybe TRBD2 (6 bases). V was clipped by 5 bases and J by 2 bases, with 22 bases between them. Germline lookup yields CDR1 SGHAT and CDR2 FQNNGV. The CDR3 loop spans 17 amino acids. This CDR3 is CASSLREKASAPYEQYF. In DNA form, the CDR3 reads TGTGCCAGCAGCCTCCGGGAGAAGGCCTCAGCTCCCTACGAGCAGTACTTC.